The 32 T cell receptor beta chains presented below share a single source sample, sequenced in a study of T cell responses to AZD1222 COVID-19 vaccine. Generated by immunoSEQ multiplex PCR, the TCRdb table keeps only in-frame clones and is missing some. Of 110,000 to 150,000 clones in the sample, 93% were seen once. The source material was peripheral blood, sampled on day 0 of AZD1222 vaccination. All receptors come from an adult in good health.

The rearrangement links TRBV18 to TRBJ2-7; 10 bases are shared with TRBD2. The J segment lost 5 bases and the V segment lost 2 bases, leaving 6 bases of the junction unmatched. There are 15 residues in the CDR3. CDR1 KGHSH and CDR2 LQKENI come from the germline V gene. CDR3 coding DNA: TGTGCCAGCTCACCAGCTAGCGGGAGTCGTAACGAGCAGTACTTC. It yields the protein CASSPASGSRNEQYF. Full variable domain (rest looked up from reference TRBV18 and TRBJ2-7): NAGVMQNPRHLVRRRGQEARLRCSPMKGHSHVYWYRQLPEEGLKFMVYLQKENIIDESGMPKERFSAEFPKEGPSILRIQQVVRGDSAAYFCASSPASGSRNEQYFGPGTRLTVT.

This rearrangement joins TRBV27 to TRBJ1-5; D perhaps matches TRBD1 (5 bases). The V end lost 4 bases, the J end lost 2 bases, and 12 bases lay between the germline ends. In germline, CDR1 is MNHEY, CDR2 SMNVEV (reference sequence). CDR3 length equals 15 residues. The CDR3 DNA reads TGTGCCAGCAGTTCCAGGGTATTCGGCAATCAGCCCCAGCATTTT. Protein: CASSSRVFGNQPQHF.

DNA for the CDR3: TGTGCCAGCAGACAGGGTACCCAAAACAATCAGCCCCAGCATTTT. It translates to CASRQGTQNNQPQHF. The V gene is TRBV2, the J gene TRBJ1-5; TRBD1 might be the D (6 bases). The CDR3 is 15 amino acids. V lost 6 bases and J 3 bases, leaving 15 bases between the germline ends. Per germline, CDR1 SNHLY and CDR2 FYNNEI.

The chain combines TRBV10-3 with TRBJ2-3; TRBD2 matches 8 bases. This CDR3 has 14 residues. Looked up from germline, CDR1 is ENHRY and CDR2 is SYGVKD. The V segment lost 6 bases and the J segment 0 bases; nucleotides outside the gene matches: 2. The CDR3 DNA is TGTGCCATCAGCGGGACTAGAAGCACAGATACGCAGTATTTT. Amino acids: CAISGTRSTDTQYF.

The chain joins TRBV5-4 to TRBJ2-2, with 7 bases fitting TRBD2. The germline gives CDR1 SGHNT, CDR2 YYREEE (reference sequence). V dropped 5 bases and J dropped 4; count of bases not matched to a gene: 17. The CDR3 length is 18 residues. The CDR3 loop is CASSPGTIRSLPTGELFF. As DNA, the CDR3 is TGTGCCAGCAGTCCCGGGACTATCCGGAGCCTGCCCACCGGGGAGCTGTTTTTT.

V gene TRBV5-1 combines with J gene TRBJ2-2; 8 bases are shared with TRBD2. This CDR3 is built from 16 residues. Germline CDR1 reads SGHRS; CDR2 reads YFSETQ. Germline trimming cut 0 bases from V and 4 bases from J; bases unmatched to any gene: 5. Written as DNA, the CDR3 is TGCGCCAGCAGCTTGGACGGCGGGAGGTTCACCGGGGAGCTGTTTTTT. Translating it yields CASSLDGGRFTGELFF.

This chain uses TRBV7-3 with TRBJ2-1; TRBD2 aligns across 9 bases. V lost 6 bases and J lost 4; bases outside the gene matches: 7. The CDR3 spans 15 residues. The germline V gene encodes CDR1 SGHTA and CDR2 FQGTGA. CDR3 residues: CASSPTSGLYNEQFF. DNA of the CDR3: TGTGCCAGCAGTCCTACTAGCGGGCTATACAATGAGCAGTTCTTC.

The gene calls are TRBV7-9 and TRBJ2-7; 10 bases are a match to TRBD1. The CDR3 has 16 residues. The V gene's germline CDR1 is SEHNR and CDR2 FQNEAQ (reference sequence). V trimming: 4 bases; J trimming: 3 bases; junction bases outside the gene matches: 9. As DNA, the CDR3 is TGTGCCAGCAGCTCGTACCGGGACAGGGGAGACTACGAGCAGTACTTC. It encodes CASSSYRDRGDYEQYF.

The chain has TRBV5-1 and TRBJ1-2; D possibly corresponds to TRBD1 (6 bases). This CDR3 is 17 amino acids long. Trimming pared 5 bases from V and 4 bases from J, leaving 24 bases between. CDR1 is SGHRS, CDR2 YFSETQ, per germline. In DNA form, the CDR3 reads TGCGCCAGCAGTCCCTCAGGGGAGGAAGGAATGGCCTATGGCTACACCTTC. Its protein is CASSPSGEEGMAYGYTF.

The CDR3 is CASSYTGLSYEQYF. In nucleotides, the CDR3 is TGTGCCAGCAGTTACACAGGTTTGAGCTACGAGCAGTACTTC. The chain joins TRBV28 to TRBJ2-7; perhaps TRBD1 as D (5 bases). Trimming took off 4 bases at V and 3 bases at J, with 13 bases between the two ends. The germline CDR1 and CDR2 sequences are MDHEN and SYDVKM. The CDR3 covers 14 residues.

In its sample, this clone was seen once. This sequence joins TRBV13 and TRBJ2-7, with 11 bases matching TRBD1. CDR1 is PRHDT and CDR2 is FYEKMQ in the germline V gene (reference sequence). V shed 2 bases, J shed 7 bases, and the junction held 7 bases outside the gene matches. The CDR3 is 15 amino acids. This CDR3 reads CASSLMGQGVREQYF. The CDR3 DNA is TGTGCCAGCAGCTTAATGGGACAGGGGGTCCGGGAGCAGTACTTC.

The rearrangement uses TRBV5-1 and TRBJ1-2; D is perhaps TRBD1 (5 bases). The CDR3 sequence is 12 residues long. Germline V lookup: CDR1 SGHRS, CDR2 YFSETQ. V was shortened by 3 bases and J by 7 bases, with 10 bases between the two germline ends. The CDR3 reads CASSSTVTGYTF. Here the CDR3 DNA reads TGCGCCAGCAGCTCGACAGTAACTGGCTACACCTTC.

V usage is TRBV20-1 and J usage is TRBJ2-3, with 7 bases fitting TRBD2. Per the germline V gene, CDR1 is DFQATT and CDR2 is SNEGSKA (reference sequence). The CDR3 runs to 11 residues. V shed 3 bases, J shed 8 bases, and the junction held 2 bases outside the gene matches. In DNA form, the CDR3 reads TGCAGTGCTAGGTCGGGGGGTACGCAGTATTTT. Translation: CSARSGGTQYF.

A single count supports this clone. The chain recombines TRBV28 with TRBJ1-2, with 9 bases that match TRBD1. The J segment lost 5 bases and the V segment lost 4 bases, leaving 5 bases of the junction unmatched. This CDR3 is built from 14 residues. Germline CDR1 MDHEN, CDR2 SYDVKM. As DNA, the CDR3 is TGTGCCAGCAGTTCCTTCGGGACAGGGTATGGCTACACCTTC. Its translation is CASSSFGTGYGYTF.

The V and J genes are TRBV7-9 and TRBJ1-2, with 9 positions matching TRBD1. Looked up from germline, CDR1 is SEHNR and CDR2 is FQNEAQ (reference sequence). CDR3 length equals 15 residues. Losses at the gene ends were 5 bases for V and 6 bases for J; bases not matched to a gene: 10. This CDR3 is CASSPRTGELDGYTF. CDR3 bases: TGTGCCAGCAGCCCCCGGACAGGGGAATTGGATGGCTACACCTTC.

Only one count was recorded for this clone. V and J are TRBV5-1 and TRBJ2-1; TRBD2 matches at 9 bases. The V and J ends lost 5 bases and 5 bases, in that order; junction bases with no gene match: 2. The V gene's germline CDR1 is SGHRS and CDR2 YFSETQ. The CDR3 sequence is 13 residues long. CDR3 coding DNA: TGCGCCAGCAGTAGACTAGCGGACAATGAGCAGTTCTTC. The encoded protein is CASSRLADNEQFF.

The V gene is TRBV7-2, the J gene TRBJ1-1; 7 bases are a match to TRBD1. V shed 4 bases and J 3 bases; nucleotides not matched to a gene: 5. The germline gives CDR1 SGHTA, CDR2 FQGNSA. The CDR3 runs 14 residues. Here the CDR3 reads CASSSRTGYTEAFF. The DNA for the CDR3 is TGTGCCAGCAGCTCCAGGACAGGTTACACTGAAGCTTTCTTT.

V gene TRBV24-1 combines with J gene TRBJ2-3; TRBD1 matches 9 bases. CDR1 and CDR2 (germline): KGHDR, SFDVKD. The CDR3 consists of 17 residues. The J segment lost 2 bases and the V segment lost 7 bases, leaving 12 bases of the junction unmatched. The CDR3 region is CATSEFPRDRDTDTQYF. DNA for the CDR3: TGTGCCACCAGCGAATTCCCCCGGGACAGGGACACAGATACGCAGTATTTT.

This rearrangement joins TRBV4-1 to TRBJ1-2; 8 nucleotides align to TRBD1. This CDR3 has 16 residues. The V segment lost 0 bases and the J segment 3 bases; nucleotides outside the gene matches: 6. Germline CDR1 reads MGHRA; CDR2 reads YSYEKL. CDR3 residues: CASSQDGQGRDYGYTF. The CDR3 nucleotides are TGCGCCAGCAGCCAAGATGGACAGGGTAGGGACTATGGCTACACCTTC.

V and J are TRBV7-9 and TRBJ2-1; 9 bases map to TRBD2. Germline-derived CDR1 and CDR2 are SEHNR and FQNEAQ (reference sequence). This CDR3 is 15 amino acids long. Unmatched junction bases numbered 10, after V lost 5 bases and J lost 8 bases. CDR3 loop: CASSTSGRRSDEQFF. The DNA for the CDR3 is TGTGCCAGCAGCACGAGCGGGAGGCGAAGCGATGAGCAGTTCTTC.

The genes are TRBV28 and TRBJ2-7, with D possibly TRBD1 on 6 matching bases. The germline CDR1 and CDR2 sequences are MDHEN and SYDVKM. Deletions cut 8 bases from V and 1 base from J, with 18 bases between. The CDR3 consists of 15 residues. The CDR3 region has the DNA TGTGCCAGCCCTAGGGGACATTTGGTATCCTACGAGCAGTACTTC. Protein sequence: CASPRGHLVSYEQYF.

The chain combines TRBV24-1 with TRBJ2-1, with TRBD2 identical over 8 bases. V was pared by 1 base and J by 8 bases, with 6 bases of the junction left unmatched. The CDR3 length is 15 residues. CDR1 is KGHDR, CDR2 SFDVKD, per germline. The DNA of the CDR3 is TGTGCCACCAGTGATTTCGGGGGGGCTGGGGATGAGCAGTTCTTC. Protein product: CATSDFGGAGDEQFF.

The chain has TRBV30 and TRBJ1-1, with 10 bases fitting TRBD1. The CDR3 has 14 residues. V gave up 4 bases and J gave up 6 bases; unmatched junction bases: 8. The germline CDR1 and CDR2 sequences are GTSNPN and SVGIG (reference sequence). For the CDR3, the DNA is TGTGCCTGGACGGGAGGACAGGGGGACCCTGAAGCTTTCTTT. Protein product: CAWTGGQGDPEAFF.

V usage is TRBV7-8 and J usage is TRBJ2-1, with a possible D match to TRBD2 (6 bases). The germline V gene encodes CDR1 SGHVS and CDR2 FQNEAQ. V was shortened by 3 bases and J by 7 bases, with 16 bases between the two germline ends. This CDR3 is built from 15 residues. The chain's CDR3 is CASSFAAGSRNEQFF. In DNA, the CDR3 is TGTGCCAGCAGCTTTGCGGCGGGGTCCAGGAATGAGCAGTTCTTC.

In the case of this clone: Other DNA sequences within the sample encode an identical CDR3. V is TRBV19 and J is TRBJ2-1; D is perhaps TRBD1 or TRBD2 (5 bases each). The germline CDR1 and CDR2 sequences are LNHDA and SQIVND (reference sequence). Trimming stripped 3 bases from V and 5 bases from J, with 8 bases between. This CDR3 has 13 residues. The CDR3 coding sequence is TGTGCCAGTAGTATCGGGACGAACAATGAGCAGTTCTTC. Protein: CASSIGTNNEQFF. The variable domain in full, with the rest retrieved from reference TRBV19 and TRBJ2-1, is DGGITQSPKYLFRKEGQNVTLSCEQNLNHDAMYWYRQDPGQGLRLIYYSQIVNDFQKGDIAEGYSVSREKKESFPLTVTSAQKNPTAFYLCASSIGTNNEQFFGPGTRLTVL.

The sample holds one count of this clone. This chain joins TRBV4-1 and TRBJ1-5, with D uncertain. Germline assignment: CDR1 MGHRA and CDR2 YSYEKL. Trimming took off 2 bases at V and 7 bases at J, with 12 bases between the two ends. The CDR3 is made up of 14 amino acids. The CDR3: CASSQFGPGQPQHF. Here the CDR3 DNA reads TGCGCCAGCAGCCAATTTGGCCCGGGGCAGCCCCAGCATTTT.

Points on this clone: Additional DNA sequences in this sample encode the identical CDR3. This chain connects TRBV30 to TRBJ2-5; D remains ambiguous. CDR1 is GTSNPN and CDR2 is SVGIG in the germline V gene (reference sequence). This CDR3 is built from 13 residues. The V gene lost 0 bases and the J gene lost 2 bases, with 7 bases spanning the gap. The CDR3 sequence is CAWSVRWQETQYF. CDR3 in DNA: TGTGCCTGGAGTGTACGATGGCAAGAGACCCAGTACTTC.

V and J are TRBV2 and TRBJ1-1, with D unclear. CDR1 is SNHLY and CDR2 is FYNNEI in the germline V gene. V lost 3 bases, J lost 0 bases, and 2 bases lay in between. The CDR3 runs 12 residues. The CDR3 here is CASSEVNTEAFF. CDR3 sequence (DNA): TGTGCCAGCAGTGAGGTGAACACTGAAGCTTTCTTT.

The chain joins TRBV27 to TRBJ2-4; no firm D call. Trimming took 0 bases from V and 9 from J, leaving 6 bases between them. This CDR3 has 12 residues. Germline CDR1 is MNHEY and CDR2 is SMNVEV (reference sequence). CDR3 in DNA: TGTGCCAGCAGTTTATCCAACGGCATTCAGTACTTC. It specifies CASSLSNGIQYF.

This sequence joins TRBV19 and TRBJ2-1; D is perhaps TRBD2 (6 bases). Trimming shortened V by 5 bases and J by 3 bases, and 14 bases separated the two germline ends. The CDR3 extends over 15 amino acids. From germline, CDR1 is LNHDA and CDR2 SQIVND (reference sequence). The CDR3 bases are TGTGCCAGTAGTGACCGGGACTCCCACTACAATGAGCAGTTCTTC. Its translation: CASSDRDSHYNEQFF.

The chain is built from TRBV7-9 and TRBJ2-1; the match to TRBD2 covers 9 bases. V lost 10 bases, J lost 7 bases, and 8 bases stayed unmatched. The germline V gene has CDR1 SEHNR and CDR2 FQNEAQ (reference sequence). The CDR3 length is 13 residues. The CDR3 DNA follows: TGTGCCACCTTTAGCGGGAGTGCGAATGAGCAGTTCTTC. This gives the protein CATFSGSANEQFF. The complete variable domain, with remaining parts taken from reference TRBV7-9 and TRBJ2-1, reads DTGVSQNPRHKITKRGQNVTFRCDPISEHNRLYWYRQTLGQGPEFLTYFQNEAQLEKSRLLSDRFSAERPKGSFSTLEIQRTEQGDSAMYLCATFSGSANEQFFGPGTRLTVL.

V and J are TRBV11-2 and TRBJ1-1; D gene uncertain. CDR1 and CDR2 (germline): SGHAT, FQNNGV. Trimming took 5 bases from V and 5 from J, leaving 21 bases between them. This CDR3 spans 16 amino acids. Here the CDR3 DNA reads TGTGCCAGCAGCCCAACCTCAGGTTTCGCTGGTACTGAAGCTTTCTTT. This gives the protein CASSPTSGFAGTEAFF. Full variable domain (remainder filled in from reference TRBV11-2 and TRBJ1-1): EAGVAQSPRYKIIEKRQSVAFWCNPISGHATLYWYQQILGQGPKLLIQFQNNGVVDDSQLPKDRFSAERLKGVDSTLKIQPAKLEDSAVYLCASSPTSGFAGTEAFFGQGTRLTVV.